Presented here are 4 T cell receptor beta chains from one specimen sequenced in a study of PD-L1 blockade in urothelial cancer. The data were produced by immunoSEQ multiplex PCR, yet TCRdb's version contains in-frame clones alone and is incomplete. The data hold about 45,000 clones, with 70% to 90% observed a single time. The sequenced sample was PBMCs, obtained around atezolizumab (anti-PD-L1) treatment. The origin of the receptors is a man older than 75 with urothelial cancer.

This clone has a single count. V usage is TRBV18 and J usage is TRBJ1-1; a weak D match, TRBD1 (6 bases). V was cut by 3 bases and J by 5 bases, with 13 bases left in between. CDR3 size: 14 residues. CDR1 is KGHSH and CDR2 is LQKENI in the germline V gene. This CDR3 reads CASSPLGGKTEAFF. Here the CDR3 DNA reads TGTGCCAGCTCACCCCTAGGGGGAAAAACTGAAGCTTTCTTT.

V and J are TRBV7-2 and TRBJ2-3; 11 nucleotides match TRBD2. Germline loops: CDR1 SGHTA, CDR2 FQGNSA. This CDR3 region has 17 residues. Trimming cost V 0 bases and J 2 bases; bases outside gene matches: 4. For the CDR3, the DNA is TGTGCCAGCAGCTTAGCTGGGACTAGCGGAATCACAGATACGCAGTATTTT. Translation gives CASSLAGTSGITDTQYF. The full variable domain, its missing parts supplied by reference TRBV7-2 and TRBJ2-3, is GAGVSQSPSNKVTEKGKDVELRCDPISGHTALYWYRQSLGQGLEFLIYFQGNSAPDKSGLPSDRFSAERTGGSVSTLTIQRTQQEDSAVYLCASSLAGTSGITDTQYFGPGTRLTVL.

This chain's CDR3 is CASSPIISSYNEQFF. In DNA form, the CDR3 reads TGTGCCAGCAGCCCTATTATAAGCTCCTACAATGAGCAGTTCTTC. The rearrangement uses TRBV7-8 and TRBJ2-1; no definite D call. The CDR3 consists of 15 residues. Germline V gives CDR1 SGHVS, CDR2 FQNEAQ. V dropped 5 bases and J dropped 0 bases, with 11 bases sitting between them.

The chain combines TRBV6-1 with TRBJ2-3; 9 bases line up with TRBD2. V was clipped by 1 base and J by 4 bases; unmatched bases: 3. Germline CDR1 is MNHNS and CDR2 is SASEGT. This CDR3 is 15 amino acids long. The CDR3 loop reads CASSEGLAGSDTQYF. The CDR3 DNA reads TGTGCCAGCAGTGAAGGGCTAGCGGGGTCAGATACGCAGTATTTT.